Listed here is a single TCR beta chain. The record originates from a study of control samples from healthy donors and cancer patients. Profiling relied on immunoSEQ multiplex PCR, and the TCRdb table lists in-frame clones only, not all of them. Among about 48,000 clones, over 90% were seen once, and the ten largest hold about a quarter. The TCR comes from a woman in her fifties or sixties with head and neck cancer. Specimen: PBMCs.

CDR3 in amino acids: CASSSSPSGYNEQFF. CDR3 coding DNA: TGCGCCAGCAGCTCATCGCCGAGCGGGTACAATGAGCAGTTCTTC. The chain is built from TRBV5-1 and TRBJ2-1; D possibly corresponds to TRBD2 (6 bases). This CDR3 comprises 15 residues. The V gene's germline CDR1 is SGHRS and CDR2 YFSETQ. V was trimmed by 3 bases and J by 4 bases, leaving 14 bases between them.